This entry describes one T cell receptor (beta chain). Only one count was recorded for this clone. What antigen it recognizes has not been identified. Within one base of it there is no much larger clone, and no base qualities were kept. The cohort was made up of around 720 healthy bone marrow donors. Cohort members were all nominally healthy when sampled, although unrecorded immune exposures were likely present. The donor tested CMV seronegative and was one of the 352 seronegative cohort members. Every donor gave a peripheral blood sample, and the peripheral blood mononuclear cells from that sample were used for TCR beta sequencing. Genomic DNA extraction from the blood cell samples was performed with the Qiagen DNeasy Blood Extraction Kit. This sample is drawn from a study of cytomegalovirus exposure and HLA in healthy donors (dated by TCRdb to about 2017). For the wider study: An earlier analysis of approximately 590 of the donors reported 250 to 350 Gb of sequence data and some 100 million unique TCR beta sequences from 150 million to 200 million T cells. All discovery cohort repertoires had been generated on a single sequencing platform. The later analysis used no new phenotypic data to find candidate immune exposures, relying instead on TCR beta sequences and their occurrence across donors. The study aimed to test whether signatures of past pathogen exposure could be identified by cataloging public T cell receptors. Class I and class II HLA loci were covered by the typing at four-digit resolution. A few DR-DQ haplotypes were treated as single units for association and clustering because of strong linkage in the cohort. Around 320 gigabases of sequencing data and 70 million to 100 million unique TCR sequences were included in an early release covering 550 to 650 HLA-typed donors. A later genetic analysis used genome-wide SNP genotypes for about 65% of the 666 donors, treating that subset as a discovery cohort. The study profiled the T cell repertoires of 550 to 700 subjects by immunosequencing and related them to cytomegalovirus serostatus. The number of typed donors differed by locus: about 620-640 for A, B, C, DRB1 and DQB1; 500 to 550 for DQA1; 606 for DPA1; and 400 to 480 for DPB1. Of the roughly 400 genotyped donors, 81% were placed in the genetic ancestry cluster associated with self-reported Caucasian donors. Among 350 to 400 genotyped donors of the cohort, an average of about 240,000 unique TCR beta nucleotide sequences were sequenced per donor, about a sixth of them non-productive. An earlier analysis of some 500 of the donors used high-throughput TCR beta sequencing to judge whether each TCR beta V gene segment behaved as functional or pseudogenic. In addition to the first cohort of 666 subjects, a separate validation cohort of under 150 different subjects was used. In a later analysis, previously published TCR beta repertoires from about 670 donors were re-analyzed and high-resolution HLA genotyping was added so that TCR occurrence patterns could be studied. Donor age, sex, ethnicity and CMV serostatus were collected together with the repertoire data. To predict cytomegalovirus infection status, the study combined high-throughput TCR immunosequencing, statistical association of individual TCRs with disease status, and machine learning. The investigation overall reported the following: Strong co-occurrence of HLA alleles, especially DR and DQ, made assigning TCR associations to individual alleles difficult. The only immune exposure information available for the cohort was CMV serostatus. At a false discovery rate of 0.05, a later analysis linked 16,951 TCR beta sequences to specific HLA alleles. An association between a missense DCLRE1C variant and V-gene and J-gene trimming of TCR beta chains was found in a later genetic analysis and replicated in an independent cohort. While some public TCRs were present in many individuals, most TCR sequences turned up only very rarely across donors. HLA typing was unavailable for some donors at each locus, so association tests used only the typed subset. In a later analysis, several top co-occurrence clusters were reported to appear linked to parvovirus B19, influenza, CMV and Epstein-Barr virus. In a later genetic analysis, fewer N-insertions in productive TCRs were reported among donors in an Asian-associated ancestry cluster than the approximately 670-donor mean. In a later analysis, HLA-associated TCR beta chains were found to be more clonally expanded and to have lower generation probabilities than equally common non-associated chains. The cohort was sequenced for TCR beta chains only, and without alpha or paired-chain data the features that could be detected were limited. A group of highly shared sequence variants was considered likely to be a technical artifact of the sequencing pipeline. According to the authors, the approach could potentially be generalized to other disease states and immunological phenotypes. Cytomegalovirus status was reported to be diagnosed by the classifier with high specificity and sensitivity in both the original and validation cohorts. A total of 164 TCR beta chains were listed by the study as associated with cytomegalovirus. Linkage disequilibrium might explain the correlated functional status among segregating V segments, but an unknown experimental factor could not be excluded. A further reported finding was that TCR beta sequences accurately predicted the HLA-A and HLA-B alleles for most subjects in the first cohort. Presence/absence analyses assumed roughly uniform sequencing depth across donors, an assumption that may not hold. Broadly in line with IMGT annotations, most TCR beta V segments showed up in productive rearrangements about 90% or about 30% of the time in an earlier analysis of some 590 of the donors. The earlier analysis of a few hundred of the donors excluded approximately 17 rarely observed V segments, including chromosome 9 orphons, because counts were too low. Three of the identified cytomegalovirus-associated TCR beta chains were confirmed in vitro to be specific for cytomegalovirus antigens. In a later analysis, most CMV-associated TCR beta chains were found to appear HLA-restricted, with HLA associations seemingly driven largely by CMV exposure. In a later analysis, TCR association rates were found to vary across HLA loci, with the most associated TCRs seen for DRB1 alleles and the fewest for HLA-C alleles.

The library was produced with the immunoSEQ multiplex PCR assay. For the multiplex PCR, a mixture combining 60 forward primers for TCR Vbeta segments and 13 reverse primers for TCR Jbeta segments was used. The CDR3 region of rearranged TCR beta genes was amplified from genomic DNA by a multiplex PCR assay. Amplified TCR beta libraries were sequenced as 87-base-pair reads on the Illumina HiSeq System. In the source study's methods: In a later analysis, some 80 million unique TCR beta chains were counted across the roughly 610 repertoires, and approximately 9.9 million of these chains were shared by at least two donors. A nearest-neighbor algorithm error-corrected the raw reads and collapsed the reads into unique sequences, merging closely related sequences to remove PCR and sequencing errors. To assign V, D and J gene segments, CDR3 sequences were aligned to IMGT reference sequences. For a sequence to be retained, a match of at least six nucleotides was required to both a V gene segment and a J gene segment. Rearrangements were classified as productive when the CDR3 lacked stop codons and remained in frame with V and J, and all other rearrangements were classified as non-productive. Following IMGT convention, CDR3 was defined as the stretch from the second conserved V-encoded cysteine up to the conserved J-encoded phenylalanine. In an earlier analysis of 500 to 650 of the donors, sequences lacking an unambiguous match to a single V gene segment were excluded. An earlier analysis of several hundred of the donors called V segments functional above 56.7% productive rearrangements and segregating when the between-donor standard deviation exceeded 5%. A statistical classification framework was built to diagnose cytomegalovirus status from the catalog of TCR beta chain sequences. In a later analysis, TCR nucleotide sequences were compared against IMGT/GENE-DB human TR gene sequences so that V and J genes could be assigned. Using the TCRdist pipeline, a later analysis assigned CDR3 sequences along with most-parsimonious VDJ recombination scenarios. In a later analysis, each TCR beta chain was defined by its CDR3 amino acid sequence together with its V-gene family, and reads without a unique V-gene family were excluded. As a way to deal with suspected cross-contamination and a sequencing artifact, a later analysis dropped 500 to 700 nucleotide sequences that were highly shared and had low generation probability. For each public chain, a later analysis derived a clonal expansion index from normalized ranks of inferred template counts within each repertoire. In a later analysis, generation probabilities were computed with a VDJ recombination model fitted to out-of-frame rearrangements, and the resulting probabilities were checked against IGoR. In a later analysis, TCR-TCR, TCR-HLA and TCR-CMV co-occurrence was scored with hypergeometric tests, and a repertoire-size bias correction was applied to TCR pairs. To estimate false discovery rates, a later analysis permuted the HLA or CMV assignments 20 times. In a later analysis, co-occurring TCRs were grouped using DBSCAN, and TCRdist sequence similarity was added for clustering within HLA-allele-positive subsets. For co-occurrence clustering, repertoires with fewer than 30,000 or more than 120,000 public chains were excluded, along with about five repertoires with anomalous nucleotide sharing. This immuneACCESS table, as held by TCRdb, lists in-frame sequences with V and J called but not all clones. Of the missing ones, under half trace to an unresolved V gene in checked studies; the others have no known cause. D and trimming were read from the DNA, whereas the V and J calls and clone size are those reported in that table. This sample lists about 200,000 clones; around 77% were detected once. 2.9% of the sample comes from the top ten.

Material for sequencing was PBMCs. The sequence was collected from a young woman in good health and CMV-seronegative.

The CDR3 region reads CASSRGLDHEINEQFF. The nucleotide sequence reads TGTGCCAGCAGTCGTGGACTAGACCACGAAATAAATGAGCAGTTCTTC. The chain joins TRBV9 to TRBJ2-1; 7 middle bases align to TRBD2. At the junction V is shortened by 5 bases and J by 7 bases; bases outside the gene matches: 15. Inclusive of the bounding cysteine and phenylalanine, the CDR3 is 16 residues long. The DNA shown is the 48-base CDR3, in frame from base 1. Per the germline V gene, SGDLS is the CDR1 and YYNGEE is the CDR2.